A single TCR beta chain is shown here with its context. This CDR3 has 12 amino acids. Trimming took off 3 bases at V and 6 bases at J, with 7 bases between the two ends. Germline-derived CDR1 and CDR2 are SGHKS and YYEKEE (reference sequence). Profiled with immunoSEQ multiplex PCR; TCRdb holds only in-frame clones, not every one. The data show around 70,000 clones, with 75% to 90% seen just once and just over 2% held by the top ten. This entry comes from a study of OX40 agonist ivuxolimab in advanced cancers. The source of this sequence is an adult with an advanced solid tumor such as melanoma, head and neck, liver or kidney cancer. V is TRBV5-5 and J is TRBJ2-1; no reliable D call. The sample consisted of CD4+ or CD8+ T cells sorted from blood, taken in a trial of the OX40 agonist ivuxolimab. As DNA, the CDR3 is TGTGCCAGCAGCTCATACGGCAATGAGCAGTTCTTC. Its protein is CASSSYGNEQFF.